This T cell receptor (beta chain) originates from a study of T cell responses to AZD1222 COVID-19 vaccine. General study results and limits: There were mostly white British donors and more females than males, and clonal diversity was possibly underestimated. Following two doses of AZD1222, Spike-specific TCR breadth and depth rose. Of the AZD1222 recipients, only 5 to 7 were seropositive at baseline. Close to half of spike-specific TCRs reportedly recognize unmutated variant regions.

This clone was seen once. Its antigen is unknown. Only in-frame clones appear in the TCRdb table, and some are missing; sequencing was by immunoSEQ multiplex PCR. The data contain around 130,000 clones, over 75% of them singletons. Trimming removed 2 bases at V and 12 bases at J, with 17 bases between. Looked up from germline, CDR1 is GTSNPN and CDR2 is SVGIG (reference sequence). This CDR3 spans 13 amino acids. The V gene is TRBV30, the J gene TRBJ2-1; the D is unclear. The source was peripheral blood, collected on day 0 of AZD1222 vaccination. The TCR originated in an adult in good health. CDR3: CAWSKPPRRRQFF. CDR3 sequence (DNA): TGTGCCTGGAGTAAACCTCCGCGCCGAAGGCAGTTCTTC.